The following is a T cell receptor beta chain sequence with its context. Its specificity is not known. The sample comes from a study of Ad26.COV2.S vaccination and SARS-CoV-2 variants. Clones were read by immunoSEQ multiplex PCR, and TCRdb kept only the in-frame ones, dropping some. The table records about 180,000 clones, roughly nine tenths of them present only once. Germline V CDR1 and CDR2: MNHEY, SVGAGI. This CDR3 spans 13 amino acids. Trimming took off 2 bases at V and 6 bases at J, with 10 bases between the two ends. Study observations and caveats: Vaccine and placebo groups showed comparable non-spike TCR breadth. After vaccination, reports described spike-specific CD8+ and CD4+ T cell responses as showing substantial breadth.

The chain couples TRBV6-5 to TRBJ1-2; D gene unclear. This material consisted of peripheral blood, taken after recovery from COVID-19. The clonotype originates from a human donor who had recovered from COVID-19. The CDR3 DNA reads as TGTGCCAGCAGTTACACGGGGAACGATGGCTACACCTTC. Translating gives CASSYTGNDGYTF.